The next 28 T cell receptor gamma chains were all read from a single sample in a study of Vδ1+ human thymocytes. The template was reverse-transcribed extracted RNA. Pooled V-gene forward primers with one constant-region reverse primer generated the CDR3 amplicons by multiplex PCR. TCRdb redid clone calling on the multiplex PCR reads using CATT. The repertoire holds about 27,000 gamma-chain clones, with over 15% as singletons. What these receptors recognize is not known. Findings of the study overall: In the thymus, TRG and TRD repertoires looked highly polyclonal with Gaussian CDR3 lengths.

Sequencing input: Vdelta1+ gamma-delta thymocytes from the thymus. Subset reported: FACS-sorted CD3+ TCRalphabeta- TCRVdelta1+ TCRVdelta2- thymocytes. The receptors were sampled from a boy under two years old who had congenital heart surgery.

This clone was observed a few times. The chain recombines TRGV9 with TRGJP1. The CDR3 covers 16 residues. Germline CDR1 reads GITISATS; CDR2 reads ISYDGTV (reference sequence). V lost 5 bases, J lost 0 bases, and 9 bases stayed unmatched. The CDR3 region has the DNA TGTGCCTTGTGGGCCCCCTCCAATACCACTGGTTGGTTCAAGATATTT. Translating it yields CALWAPSNTTGWFKIF.

There are a few counts of this clone. This chain joins TRGV9 and TRGJ1 or TRGJ2. The germline V gene encodes CDR1 GITISATS and CDR2 ISYDGTV (reference sequence). Trimming took 0 bases from V and 12 from J; bases not matched to a gene: 8. This CDR3 is built from 12 residues. CDR3 residues: CALWEVHVRKLF. CDR3 DNA sequence: TGTGCCTTGTGGGAGGTGCACGTCAGGAAACTCTTT.

The chain is built from TRGV5 and TRGJ1 or TRGJ2. Losses at the gene ends were 0 bases for V and 4 bases for J; bases not matched to a gene: 9. From germline, CDR1 is VINAFY and CDR2 YDVSNSKD. This CDR3 contains 15 residues. CDR3 nucleotides: TGTGCCACCTGGGACAGGCCGATGGTGTATTATAAGAAACTCTTT. Its translation is CATWDRPMVYYKKLF.

The chain is built from TRGV8 and TRGJ1 or TRGJ2. V was clipped by 5 bases and J by 12 bases; unmatched bases: 16. CDR1 is VENAVY and CDR2 is YDSYNSRV in the germline V gene. The CDR3 extends over 13 amino acids. This CDR3 is CATWVSSVTLKLF. The CDR3 region has the DNA TGTGCCACCTGGGTATCCTCGGTCACACTGAAACTCTTT.

This clone was counted a few times. The chain joins TRGV8 to TRGJP2. The CDR3 sequence is 11 residues long. The V segment lost 3 bases and the J segment 12 bases; nucleotides outside the gene matches: 4. Germline V CDR1 and CDR2: VENAVY, YDSYNSRV. The CDR3, as DNA: TGTGCCACCTGGGATTCGGGGATCAAGACGTTT. Its protein is CATWDSGIKTF.

This clone came up a few times. The genes are TRGV5 and TRGJ1 or TRGJ2. The CDR3 has 12 residues. The trim removed 10 bases at V and 7 bases at J, leaving 13 bases unmatched. Germline CDR1 VINAFY, CDR2 YDVSNSKD. This chain's CDR3 is CATLKFFYKKLF. The CDR3 DNA reads as TGTGCCACGTTGAAGTTTTTCTATAAGAAACTCTTT.

This clone has more than one count but fewer than ten. This chain joins TRGV3 and TRGJP2. The length of the CDR3 is 15 residues. The germline V gene has CDR1 VTNTFY and CDR2 YDVSTARD (reference sequence). Losses at the gene ends were 2 bases for V and 3 bases for J; bases not matched to a gene: 6. The CDR3 region has the DNA TGTGCCACCTGGGACACAGAGGGTAGTGATTGGATCAAGACGTTT. This gives the protein CATWDTEGSDWIKTF.

This clone was counted between two and nine times. The genes are TRGV4 and TRGJP2. The V gene's germline CDR1 is EGSTGY and CDR2 YDSYTSSV. The CDR3 runs 17 residues. V lost 1 base to trimming and J lost 3 bases; unmatched junction nucleotides: 11. CDR3 region: CATWDGPWGGSDWIKTF. The CDR3 DNA sequence: TGTGCCACCTGGGATGGCCCGTGGGGGGGTAGTGATTGGATCAAGACGTTT.

This sequence joins TRGV5 and TRGJ1 or TRGJ2. Germline values: CDR1 VINAFY, CDR2 YDVSNSKD. This CDR3 has 12 amino acids. The junction had 6 bases not matched to a gene; V was cut back by 5 bases and J by 5 bases. CDR3 region: CATWGENYKKLF. The CDR3, as DNA: TGTGCCACCTGGGGGGAAAATTATAAGAAACTCTTT.

By share, this clone ranks as medium-sized. The sample carries other DNA sequences with the same CDR3. The V call is TRGV2, the J call TRGJ1 or TRGJ2. CDR1 EGSNGY and CDR2 YDSYNSKV come from the germline V gene. This CDR3 has 12 amino acids. With V trimmed by 0 bases and J by 8 bases, 4 bases remained unmatched. The CDR3 region has the DNA TGTGCCACCTGGGACGGGCCGGATAAGAAACTCTTT. Its translation: CATWDGPDKKLF.

About this clone itself: A much larger clone differs by one base, so this may be a read error. Other nucleotide sequences from this sample produce the same CDR3. The chain couples TRGV3 to TRGJ1 or TRGJ2. Germline CDR1 VTNTFY, CDR2 YDVSTARD (reference sequence). The CDR3 loop spans 13 amino acids. J lost 7 bases, V lost 0 bases, and 6 bases had no gene match. CDR3 nucleotide sequence: TGTGCCACCTGGGACAGGCGAGACTATAAGAAACTCTTT. This encodes CATWDRRDYKKLF.

The chain is built from TRGV3 and TRGJ1 or TRGJ2. With V trimmed by 0 bases and J by 12 bases, 8 bases remained unmatched. The CDR3 loop spans 12 amino acids. CDR1 is VTNTFY and CDR2 is YDVSTARD in the germline V gene (reference sequence). The CDR3 nucleotides read TGTGCCACCTGGGACAGGCGCATTTTGAAACTCTTT. Translated: CATWDRRILKLF.

The rearrangement uses TRGV3 and TRGJP. Trimming at V came to 4 bases and at J to 9 bases, leaving 12 bases not matched to a gene. The germline gives CDR1 VTNTFY, CDR2 YDVSTARD (reference sequence). The CDR3 runs 17 residues. The CDR3 nucleotides are TGTGCCACCTGGGATAGGCCGTCTGCGTTGGGCAAAAAAATCAAGGTATTT. It translates to CATWDRPSALGKKIKVF.

This chain uses TRGV9 with TRGJ1 or TRGJ2. V was pared by 2 bases and J by 16 bases, with 11 bases of the junction left unmatched. Germline V gene sequence: CDR1 GITISATS, CDR2 ISYDGTV (reference sequence). CDR3 length: 11 residues. The CDR3 DNA reads TGTGCCTTGTGGGAGGACCCGACCCACCTCTTT. The encoded protein is CALWEDPTHLF.

This clone was found a few times. One end of the junction varies from germline; a read error may be responsible. The same CDR3 also results from other DNA sequences found in this sample. The chain combines TRGV9 with TRGJ1 or TRGJ2. This CDR3 region has 12 residues. CDR1 is GITISATS and CDR2 is ISYDGTV in the germline V gene (reference sequence). CDR3 in amino acids: CALWEGNYKKLF. The CDR3 coding sequence is TGTGCCTTGTGGGAAGGTAATTACAAGAAACTCTTT.

This clone showed up just a few times. This chain joins TRGV2 and TRGJP1. V lost 1 base, J lost 3 bases, and 8 bases stayed unmatched. CDR1 is EGSNGY and CDR2 is YDSYNSKV in the germline V gene. This CDR3 region has 16 residues. The CDR3 DNA follows: TGTGCCACCTGGGACGGTAGGAACCCCACTGGTTGGTTCAAGATATTT. This translates into CATWDGRNPTGWFKIF.

The rearrangement links TRGV4 to TRGJ1 or TRGJ2. CDR3 length equals 16 residues. With V trimmed by 0 bases and J by 0 bases, 8 bases remained unmatched. CDR1 and CDR2 (germline): EGSTGY, YDSYTSSV. CDR3 amino acids: CATWDGPRLNYYKKLF. The CDR3 nucleotides read TGTGCCACCTGGGATGGGCCGCGTTTGAATTATTATAAGAAACTCTTT.

Turning to this clone: A much larger clone lies one base from this, so it may be a read error. The V and J genes are TRGV5 and TRGJ1 or TRGJ2. CDR1 is VINAFY, CDR2 YDVSNSKD, per germline. Losses at the gene ends were 5 bases for V and 2 bases for J; bases not matched to a gene: 3. This CDR3 has 12 amino acids. The CDR3 sequence: CATWAHYYKKLF. The CDR3 region has the DNA TGTGCCACCTGGGCGCATTATTATAAGAAACTCTTT.

The chain joins TRGV8 to TRGJ1 or TRGJ2. Germline V lookup: CDR1 VENAVY, CDR2 YDSYNSRV. Trimming at V came to 5 bases and at J to 8 bases, leaving 9 bases not matched to a gene. The CDR3 has 12 residues. The CDR3 reads CATWAPGHKKLF. CDR3 nucleotides: TGTGCCACCTGGGCCCCGGGGCATAAGAAACTCTTT.

The chain joins TRGV9 to TRGJ1 or TRGJ2. Germline loops: CDR1 GITISATS, CDR2 ISYDGTV (reference sequence). The CDR3 loop spans 12 amino acids. V trimming: 3 bases; J trimming: 7 bases; junction bases outside the gene matches: 6. The CDR3 loop is CALWEKRYKKLF. CDR3 DNA sequence: TGTGCCTTGTGGGAGAAGCGGTATAAGAAACTCTTT.

This clone was seen only once. Additional DNA sequences in this sample encode the identical CDR3. The chain joins TRGV4 to TRGJ1 or TRGJ2. The ends lost 1 base at V and 1 base at J; junction bases unmatched: 4. The CDR3 totals 14 residues. The germline V gene encodes CDR1 EGSTGY and CDR2 YDSYTSSV. The CDR3 DNA is TGTGCCACCTGGGATGGTAAAAATTATTATAAGAAACTCTTT. As protein: CATWDGKNYYKKLF.

The chain joins TRGV3 to TRGJ1 or TRGJ2. J was trimmed by 4 bases and V by 0 bases; bases with no gene match: 6. CDR1 and CDR2 from the germline V gene are VTNTFY and YDVSTARD (reference sequence). CDR3 size: 14 residues. CDR3 sequence: CATWDRLMYYKKLF. The CDR3 DNA follows: TGTGCCACCTGGGACAGGCTAATGTATTATAAGAAACTCTTT.

In this sample, this clone turned up a few times. Other nucleotide sequences in the sample specify the same CDR3. This chain connects TRGV4 to TRGJ1 or TRGJ2. The CDR3 runs to 12 residues. J gave up 9 bases and V 0 bases, and 5 bases lay outside the gene matches. Germline V CDR1 and CDR2: EGSTGY, YDSYTSSV. In nucleotides, the CDR3 is TGTGCCACCTGGGATGGGCTTATTAAGAAACTCTTT. Amino acid sequence: CATWDGLIKKLF.

As to this clone: Other DNA sequences in this sample translate to the same CDR3. The chain links TRGV4 to TRGJ1 or TRGJ2. Losses at the gene ends were 0 bases for V and 7 bases for J; bases not matched to a gene: 6. Looked up from germline, CDR1 is EGSTGY and CDR2 is YDSYTSSV. The CDR3 is made up of 13 amino acids. The CDR3 reads CATWDGLGYKKLF. CDR3 DNA: TGTGCCACCTGGGATGGGCTAGGGTATAAGAAACTCTTT.

This clone occurred a few times. The chain combines TRGV5 with TRGJ1 or TRGJ2. CDR3 length: 16 residues. CDR1 and CDR2 from the germline V gene are VINAFY and YDVSNSKD. Losses at the gene ends were 3 bases for V and 6 bases for J; bases not matched to a gene: 17. CDR3 sequence: CATWDAPPKGGYKKLF. Here the CDR3 DNA reads TGTGCCACCTGGGACGCGCCCCCAAAAGGGGGTTATAAGAAACTCTTT.

This clone has a handful of counts. The chain joins TRGV2 to TRGJP2. Trimming removed 3 bases from V and 6 bases from J; junction bases left unmatched: 7. The CDR3 has 14 amino acids. CDR1 is EGSNGY and CDR2 is YDSYNSKV in the germline V gene. CDR3 sequence (DNA): TGTGCCACCTGGGACAACCTAGGTGATTGGATCAAGACGTTT. It encodes CATWDNLGDWIKTF.

The rearrangement uses TRGV2 and TRGJ1 or TRGJ2. The CDR3 loop spans 14 amino acids. The J segment lost 0 bases and the V segment lost 1 base, leaving 3 bases of the junction unmatched. CDR1 and CDR2 (germline): EGSNGY, YDSYNSKV. The CDR3 nucleotides are TGTGCCACCTGGGACGGCATGAATTATTATAAGAAACTCTTT. Protein sequence: CATWDGMNYYKKLF.

The V call is TRGV8, the J call TRGJ1 or TRGJ2. This CDR3 region has 10 residues. Germline V gene lookup returns CDR1 VENAVY and CDR2 YDSYNSRV. V lost 5 bases to trimming and J lost 11 bases; unmatched junction nucleotides: 6. CDR3 region: CATWGPQKLF. The CDR3 DNA reads as TGTGCCACCTGGGGTCCACAGAAACTCTTT.